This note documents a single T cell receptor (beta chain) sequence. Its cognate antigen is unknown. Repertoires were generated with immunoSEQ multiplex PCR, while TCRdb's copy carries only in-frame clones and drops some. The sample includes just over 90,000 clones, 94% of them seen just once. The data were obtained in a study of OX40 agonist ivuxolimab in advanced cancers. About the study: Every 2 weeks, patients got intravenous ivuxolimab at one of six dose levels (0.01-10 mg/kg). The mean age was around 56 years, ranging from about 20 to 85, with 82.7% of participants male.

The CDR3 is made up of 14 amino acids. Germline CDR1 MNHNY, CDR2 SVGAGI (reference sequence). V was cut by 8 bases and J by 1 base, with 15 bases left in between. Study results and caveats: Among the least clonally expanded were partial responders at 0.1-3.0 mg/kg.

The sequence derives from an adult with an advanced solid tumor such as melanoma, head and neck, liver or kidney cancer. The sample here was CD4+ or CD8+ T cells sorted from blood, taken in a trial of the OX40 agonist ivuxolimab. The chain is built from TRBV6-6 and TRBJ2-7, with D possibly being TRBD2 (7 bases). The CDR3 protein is CASGGGPPSYEQYF. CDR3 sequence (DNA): TGTGCCAGCGGGGGGGGGCCTCCTTCCTACGAGCAGTACTTC.